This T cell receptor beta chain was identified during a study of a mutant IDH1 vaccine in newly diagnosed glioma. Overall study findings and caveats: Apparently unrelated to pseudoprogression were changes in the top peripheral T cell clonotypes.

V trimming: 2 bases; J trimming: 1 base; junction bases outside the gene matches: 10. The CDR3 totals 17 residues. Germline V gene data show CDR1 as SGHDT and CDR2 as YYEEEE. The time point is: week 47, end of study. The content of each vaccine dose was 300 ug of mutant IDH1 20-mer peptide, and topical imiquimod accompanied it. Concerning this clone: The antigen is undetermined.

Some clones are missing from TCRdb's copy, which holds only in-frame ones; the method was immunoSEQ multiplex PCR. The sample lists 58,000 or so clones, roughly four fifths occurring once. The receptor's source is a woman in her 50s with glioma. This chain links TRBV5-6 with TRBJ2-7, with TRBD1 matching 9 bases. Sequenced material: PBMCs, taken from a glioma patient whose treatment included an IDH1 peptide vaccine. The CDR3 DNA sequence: TGTGCCAGCAGCTTCCTCGGACAGGGGAGGTTATCCTACGAGCAGTACTTC. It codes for CASSFLGQGRLSYEQYF.